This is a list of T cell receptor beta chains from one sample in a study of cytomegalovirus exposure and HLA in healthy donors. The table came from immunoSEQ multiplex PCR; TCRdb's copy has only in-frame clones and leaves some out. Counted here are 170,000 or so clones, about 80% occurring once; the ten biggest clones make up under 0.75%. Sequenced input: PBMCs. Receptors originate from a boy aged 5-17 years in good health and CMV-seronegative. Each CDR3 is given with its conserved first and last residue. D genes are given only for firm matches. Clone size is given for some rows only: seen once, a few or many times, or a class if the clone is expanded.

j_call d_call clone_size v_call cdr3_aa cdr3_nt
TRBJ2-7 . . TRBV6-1 CASSEEGGGSNEQYF TGTGCCAGCAGTGAAGAGGGGGGGGGTTCCAACGAGCAGTACTTC
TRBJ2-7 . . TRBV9 CASSVVAGATREQYF TGTGCCAGCAGCGTAGTGGCAGGGGCGACCCGCGAGCAGTACTTC
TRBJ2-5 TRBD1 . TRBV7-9 CAGSSGGRGETQYF TGTGCCGGCAGCTCAGGGGGCCGGGGAGAGACCCAGTACTTC
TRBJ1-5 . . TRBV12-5 CASGFRLEQPQHF TGTGCTAGTGGTTTTCGGTTAGAGCAGCCCCAGCATTTT
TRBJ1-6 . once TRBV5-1 CASSSRVGYSPLHF TGCGCCAGCAGCTCCAGGGTAGGTTATTCACCCCTCCACTTT
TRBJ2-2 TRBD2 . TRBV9 CASSGGLAGGTGELFF TGTGCCAGCAGCGGCGGGTTAGCGGGAGGAACCGGGGAGCTGTTTTTT
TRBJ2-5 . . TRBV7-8 CASSFGSQQETQYF TGTGCCAGCAGCTTTGGGAGTCAGCAAGAGACCCAGTACTTC
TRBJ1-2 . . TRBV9 CASSVGPGRSYGYTF TGTGCCAGCAGCGTAGGGCCAGGAAGAAGCTATGGCTACACCTTC
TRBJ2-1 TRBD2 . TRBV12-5 CASGSSTLSSGAVYNEQFF TGTGCTAGTGGTTCCTCGACCCTCTCCAGCGGGGCCGTCTACAATGAGCAGTTCTTC
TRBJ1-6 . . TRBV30 CAWVGDTGNSPLHF TGTGCCTGGGTGGGGGACACGGGGAATTCACCCCTCCACTTT
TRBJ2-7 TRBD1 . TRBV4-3 CASSLGQGPYEQYF TGCGCCAGCAGCCTGGGACAGGGCCCCTACGAGCAGTACTTC
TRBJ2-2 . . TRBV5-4 CASEGAGELFF TGTGCCAGCGAGGGAGCCGGGGAGCTGTTTTTT
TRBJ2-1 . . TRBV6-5 CASRLGGSYNEQFF TGTGCCAGCAGGCTGGGGGGCTCCTACAATGAGCAGTTCTTC
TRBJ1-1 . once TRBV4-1 CASSQVPYAGHTEAFF TGCGCCAGCAGCCAAGTGCCGTATGCAGGGCACACTGAAGCTTTCTTT
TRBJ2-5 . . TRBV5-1 CASSLNTGNQETQYF TGCGCCAGCAGCTTGAATACGGGTAACCAAGAGACCCAGTACTTC
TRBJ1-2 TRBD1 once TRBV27 CASSLSETGRYGYTF TGTGCCAGCAGTTTATCGGAGACAGGGCGCTATGGCTACACCTTC
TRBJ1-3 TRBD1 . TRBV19 CASSPYGQGYAGNTIYF TGTGCCAGTAGCCCCTACGGACAGGGGTACGCTGGAAACACCATATATTTT
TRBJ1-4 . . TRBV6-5 CASSWGGNEKLFF TGTGCCAGCAGCTGGGGGGGAAATGAAAAACTGTTTTTT
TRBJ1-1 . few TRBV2 CASKRNTEAFF TGTGCCAGCAAGAGGAACACTGAAGCTTTCTTT
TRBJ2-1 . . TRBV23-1 CASSSTSNEQFF TGCGCCAGCAGTTCGACTAGCAATGAGCAGTTCTTC
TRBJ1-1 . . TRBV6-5 CASFRRGWGTEAFF TGTGCCAGCTTTAGGAGGGGCTGGGGCACTGAAGCTTTCTTT
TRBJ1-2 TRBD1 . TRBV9 CASSARQGAYGYTF TGTGCCAGCAGCGCTCGACAGGGGGCCTATGGCTACACCTTC
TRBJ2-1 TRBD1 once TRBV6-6 CASSPGGFGEQFF TGTGCCAGCAGTCCAGGGGGATTTGGCGAGCAGTTCTTC
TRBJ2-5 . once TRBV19 CASSSRGETQYF TGTGCCAGTAGTTCACGGGGAGAGACCCAGTACTTC
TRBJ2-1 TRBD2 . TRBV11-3 CASSLESGGSGQFF TGTGCCAGCAGCTTAGAGTCGGGCGGGAGCGGACAGTTCTTC
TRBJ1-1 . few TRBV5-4 CASSFSGNTEAFF TGTGCCAGCAGCTTTTCCGGGAACACTGAAGCTTTCTTT
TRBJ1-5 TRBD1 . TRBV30 CAWARGQANQPQHF TGTGCCTGGGCCCGAGGACAGGCTAATCAGCCCCAGCATTTT
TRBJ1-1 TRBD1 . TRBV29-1 CSVEGQLNTEAFF TGCAGCGTGGAGGGACAGTTGAACACTGAAGCTTTCTTT
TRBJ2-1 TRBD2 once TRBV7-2 CASSPGTNLHEQFF TGTGCCAGCAGCCCAGGGACTAATCTGCATGAGCAGTTCTTC
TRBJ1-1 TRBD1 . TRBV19 CASSRDREGTEAFF TGTGCCAGTAGTCGCGACAGGGAAGGCACTGAAGCTTTCTTT
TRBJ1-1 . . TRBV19 CASSIRGRTEAFF TGTGCCAGTAGTATTAGAGGTAGGACTGAAGCTTTCTTT
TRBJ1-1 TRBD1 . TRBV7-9 CASSPTGGDPEAFF TGTGCCAGCAGCCCGACAGGGGGGGACCCTGAAGCTTTCTTT
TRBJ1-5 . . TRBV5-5 CASSPYEFPSNQPQHF TGTGCCAGCAGTCCTTATGAGTTCCCTAGCAATCAGCCCCAGCATTTT
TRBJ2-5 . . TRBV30 CAWGAGAGVETQYF TGTGCCTGGGGCGCGGGGGCCGGGGTGGAGACCCAGTACTTC
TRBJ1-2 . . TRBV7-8 CASSLVSAGGNYGYTF TGTGCCAGCAGCTTAGTTTCGGCAGGTGGGAACTATGGCTACACCTTC
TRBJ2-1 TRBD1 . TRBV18 CASSPGQGKFGEYNEQFF TGTGCCAGCTCACCGGGACAGGGAAAATTCGGGGAGTACAATGAGCAGTTCTTC
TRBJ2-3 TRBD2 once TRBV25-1 CASSGGTSSYTQYF TGTGCCAGCAGTGGGGGGACTAGCTCATATACGCAGTATTTT
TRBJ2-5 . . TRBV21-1 CATMAEWTGDETQYF TGTGCCACCATGGCAGAATGGACAGGGGATGAGACCCAGTACTTC
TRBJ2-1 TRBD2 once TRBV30 CAWSVRSGAYNEQFF TGTGCCTGGAGTGTACGCAGCGGGGCCTACAATGAGCAGTTCTTC
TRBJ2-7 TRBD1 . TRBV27 CASRLIGQGYEQYF TGTGCCAGCAGATTAATAGGACAGGGGTACGAGCAGTACTTC
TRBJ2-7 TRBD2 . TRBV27 CASSTGTGGYEQYF TGTGCCAGCAGTACTGGGACGGGGGGGTACGAGCAGTACTTC